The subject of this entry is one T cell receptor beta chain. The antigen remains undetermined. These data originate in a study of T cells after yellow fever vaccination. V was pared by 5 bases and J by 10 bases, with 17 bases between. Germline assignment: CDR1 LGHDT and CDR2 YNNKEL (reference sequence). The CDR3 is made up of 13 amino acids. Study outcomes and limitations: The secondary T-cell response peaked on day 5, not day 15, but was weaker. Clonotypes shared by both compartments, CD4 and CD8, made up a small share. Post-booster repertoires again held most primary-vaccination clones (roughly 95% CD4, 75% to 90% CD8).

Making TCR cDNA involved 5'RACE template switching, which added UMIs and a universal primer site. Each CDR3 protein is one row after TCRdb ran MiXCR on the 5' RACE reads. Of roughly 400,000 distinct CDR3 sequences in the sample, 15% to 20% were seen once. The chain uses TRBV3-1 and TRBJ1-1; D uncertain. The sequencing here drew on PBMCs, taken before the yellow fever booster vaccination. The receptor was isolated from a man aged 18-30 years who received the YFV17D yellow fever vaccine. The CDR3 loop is CASSYGLKQGAFF. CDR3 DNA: TGTGCCAGCAGCTACGGTCTAAAGCAAGGAGCTTTCTTT.